This T cell receptor (beta chain) was profiled in a study of cytomegalovirus exposure and HLA in healthy donors (dated by TCRdb to the late 2010s). About the study as a whole: In an earlier analysis of some 610 of the donors, about 270 Gb of sequence data and 120 million or so unique TCR beta sequences from about 179 million T cells were reported. Across approximately 400 genotyped donors of the cohort, an average of roughly 250,000 unique TCR beta nucleotide sequences per donor were sequenced, and roughly 18% of those sequences were non-productive. Both class I and class II loci were covered by HLA typing, at four-digit resolution. The genetic ancestry cluster associated with self-reported Caucasian donors included 81% of the 398 genotyped donors. A separate validation cohort of more than 100 different subjects was used in addition to the 666-subject first cohort. In a later genetic analysis, genome-wide SNP genotypes for about three fifths of the roughly 670 donors were used, and that subset was treated as a discovery cohort. Every repertoire in the discovery cohort had been generated on one and the same sequencing platform. The aim of the study was to test whether cataloging public T cell receptors could identify signatures of past pathogen exposure. Roughly five DR-DQ haplotypes were handled as single units for association and clustering, since linkage in the cohort was strong. In an earlier analysis of about 590 of the donors, high-throughput TCR beta sequencing was used to judge whether each TCR beta V gene segment behaved as functional or pseudogenic. In the later analysis, no new phenotypic data were used to find candidate immune exposures; instead, reliance was placed on TCR beta sequences and their occurrence across donors. Donor age, sex, ethnicity and CMV serostatus were compiled alongside the repertoire data. Using immunosequencing, the study profiled T cell repertoires from some 670 subjects and related those repertoires to cytomegalovirus serostatus. To predict cytomegalovirus infection status, the study brought together high-throughput TCR immunosequencing, statistical association of individual TCRs with disease status, and machine learning. Approximately 300 gigabases of sequencing data and roughly 81 million unique TCR sequences made up an early release that covered about 640 HLA-typed donors. Typing coverage differed by locus: A, B, C, DRB1 and DQB1 were typed in roughly 629-630 donors, DQA1 in 522, DPA1 in 600 to 610, and DPB1 in 472. A later analysis re-examined previously published TCR beta repertoires from 500 to 700 donors and added high-resolution HLA genotyping to investigate patterns of TCR occurrence. Here is what the overall study found, with its caveats: In a later analysis, some 18,000 TCR beta sequences were associated with specific HLA alleles at a false discovery rate of 0.05. The sequencing pipeline was judged likely to have produced a cluster of highly shared sequence variants as a technical artifact. According to a later analysis, most CMV-associated TCR beta chains appeared to be HLA-restricted, and the HLA associations seemed to be driven largely by CMV exposure. A later genetic analysis associated a missense DCLRE1C variant with V-gene and J-gene trimming of TCR beta chains, and an independent cohort replicated the association. In this cohort, only TCR beta chains were sequenced, and detectable features were limited by the absence of alpha or paired-chain data. According to the authors, the approach could potentially be generalized to other disease states and immunological phenotypes. Fewer than 20 rarely observed V segments, including chromosome 9 orphons, were excluded from the earlier analysis of some 590 of the donors because counts were too low. The classifier was reported to diagnose cytomegalovirus status with high specificity and sensitivity in both the original and validation cohorts. A further reported finding was that TCR beta sequences accurately predicted the HLA-A and HLA-B alleles for most subjects in the first cohort. A few of the identified cytomegalovirus-associated TCR beta chains were confirmed in vitro to be specific for cytomegalovirus antigens. In the study, roughly 160 TCR beta chains were listed as associated with cytomegalovirus. Assigning TCR associations to individual alleles was difficult when HLA alleles, especially DR and DQ, strongly co-occurred. Compared with the roughly 670-donor mean, donors in an Asian-associated ancestry cluster had fewer N-insertions in productive TCRs, according to a later genetic analysis. Linkage disequilibrium might explain the correlated functional status among segregating V segments, but an unknown experimental factor could not be excluded. Most TCR sequences were observed very rarely across donors, whereas some public TCRs were present in many individuals. According to a later analysis, parvovirus B19, influenza, CMV and Epstein-Barr virus appeared linked to several top co-occurrence clusters. In a later analysis, TCR association rates were found to vary across HLA loci, with the most associated TCRs seen for DRB1 alleles and the fewest for HLA-C alleles. In an earlier analysis of some 500 of the donors, most TCR beta V segments appeared in productive rearrangements about 87% or about 30% of the time, broadly matching IMGT annotations. CMV serostatus was the only immune exposure information available for the cohort. Because HLA typing was missing for some donors at each locus, association tests included only the typed subset. Presence/absence analyses assumed roughly uniform sequencing depth across donors, an assumption that may not hold. Compared with equally common non-associated chains, HLA-associated TCR beta chains in a later analysis were more clonally expanded and had lower generation probabilities.

Library preparation used the immunoSEQ multiplex PCR assay. For the multiplex PCR, a mixture combining 60 forward primers for TCR Vbeta segments and 13 reverse primers for TCR Jbeta segments was used. Amplification of the CDR3 region of rearranged TCR beta genes was performed with a multiplex PCR assay on genomic DNA. Amplified TCR beta libraries were sequenced as 87-base-pair reads on the Illumina HiSeq System. Regarding the original processing steps: A later analysis counted tens of millions of unique TCR beta chains across the 700 or so repertoires, and around 12 million of these chains were shared by at least two donors. A nearest-neighbor algorithm error-corrected the raw reads and collapsed the reads into unique sequences, merging closely related sequences to remove PCR and sequencing errors. CDR3 sequences were aligned to IMGT reference sequences to assign V, D and J gene segments. For a sequence to be retained, a match of at least six nucleotides to both a V gene segment and a J gene segment was required. Rearrangements were classified as productive when the CDR3 lacked stop codons and remained in frame with V and J, and all other rearrangements were classified as non-productive. CDR3 was defined according to IMGT convention as the region running from the second conserved V-encoded cysteine to the conserved J-encoded phenylalanine. In an earlier analysis of more than 550 of the donors, sequences lacking an unambiguous match to a single V gene segment were excluded. In an earlier analysis of roughly 500 of the donors, V segments were called functional above 56.7% productive rearrangements and were called segregating when the between-donor standard deviation exceeded 5%. A statistical classification framework was developed to diagnose cytomegalovirus status using the catalog of TCR beta chain sequences. A later analysis assigned V and J genes by comparing TCR nucleotide sequences with IMGT/GENE-DB human TR gene sequences. The TCRdist pipeline was used in a later analysis to assign CDR3 sequences and most-parsimonious VDJ recombination scenarios. In a later analysis, every TCR beta chain was defined by the combination of its CDR3 amino acid sequence and its V-gene family, and reads without a unique V-gene family were dropped. To address suspected cross-contamination and a sequencing artifact, a later analysis removed under 600 highly shared, low-generation-probability nucleotide sequences. For each public chain, a later analysis derived a clonal expansion index from normalized ranks of inferred template counts within each repertoire. In a later analysis, generation probabilities were computed using a VDJ recombination model fitted to out-of-frame rearrangements, and the results were checked against IGoR. In a later analysis, TCR-TCR, TCR-HLA and TCR-CMV co-occurrence was scored with hypergeometric tests, and a repertoire-size bias correction was applied to TCR pairs. False discovery rates were estimated in a later analysis by permuting HLA or CMV assignments 20 times. In a later analysis, co-occurring TCRs were grouped with DBSCAN, and TCRdist sequence similarity was added when clustering was performed within HLA-allele-positive subsets. Repertoires with fewer than 30,000 or more than 120,000 public chains were left out of co-occurrence clustering, as were about 5 repertoires with anomalous nucleotide sharing. TCRdb carries this immuneACCESS record with in-frame sequences only. Its versions omit some clonotypes, under half of them owing to an unresolved V gene in the studies checked, with the rest unexplained. Clonal size and the V and J genes are those of that table, whereas D and trimming came from the DNA. Across this sample there are under 50,000 clones, with roughly 87% seen only once. 8% of the sample is in the top ten clones.

The cohort was made up of approximately 700 healthy bone marrow donors. At the time of sampling, all cohort members were nominally healthy, though unrecorded immune exposures were likely present. The donor was CMV seropositive and was included in the group of almost 300 seropositive cohort members. Every donor gave a peripheral blood sample, and the peripheral blood mononuclear cells from that sample were used for TCR beta sequencing. The Qiagen DNeasy Blood Extraction Kit was used to extract genomic DNA from the blood cell samples. In the case of this clone: No antigen is known for it. Base qualities were left out, and no much larger clone turns up one base away.

The sequenced material came from PBMCs. This clonotype originated in a woman aged 35 to 49 in good health and CMV-seropositive.

The CDR3 protein sequence reads: CASSLVDTEAFF. The nucleotide sequence reads TGTGCCAGCAGTTTAGTAGACACTGAAGCTTTCTTT. The chain links TRBV28 with TRBJ1-1, with no confident D gene call. The trim is 2 bases for V and 3 bases for J, with a gap of 4 bases between the germline ends. CDR1 and CDR2 were assigned from the germline V gene as MDHEN and SYDVKM. Measured from the cysteine to the phenylalanine, the CDR3 is 12 residues long. Only the CDR3 part of the read is kept: 36 bases, read in frame from the first base.